Reported below is one T cell receptor beta chain. Its antigen is currently unknown. PCR used 60 Vbeta primers and 13 Jbeta primers. Sequencing was performed with immunoSEQ multiplex PCR; in TCRdb, only in-frame clones are kept and a portion is missing. The sample yields fewer than 150,000 clones, approximately 80% seen once. This entry is derived from a study of cytomegalovirus exposure and HLA in healthy donors. Study-level information: Researchers found that roughly 77% of 398 genotyped donors fell within the Caucasian-associated ancestry cluster.

Germline values: CDR1 LGHNA, CDR2 YNFKEQ. This CDR3 has 16 residues. V lost 0 bases and J 4 bases, leaving 15 bases between the germline ends. General study findings and limits: The study flagged about 160 TCR beta chains as cytomegalovirus-associated.

Source material: PBMCs. This sequence originates from a human donor in good health. V usage is TRBV4-2 and J usage is TRBJ1-2; a possible D gene is TRBD1 (6 bases). CDR3 sequence reads: CASSQDPDSLLYGYTF. Here the CDR3 DNA reads TGTGCCAGCAGCCAAGATCCGGACAGCCTTCTCTATGGCTACACCTTC.